This record looks at one T cell receptor beta chain sequence and its context. Its cognate antigen is unknown. The sample originates from a study of PD-L1 blockade in urothelial cancer. Study-level information: In the patient group, most of the roughly 30 were males with bladder-origin urothelial cancer. From 0 to 3 prior chemotherapy regimens had been given to the patients. Overall study results and limits: Better progression-free and overall survival followed lower pretreatment blood clonality.

Time point in this sample: peripheral blood 6 weeks after treatment start. This table comes from immunoSEQ multiplex PCR, and its TCRdb copy is limited to in-frame clones, with some not included. The sample records about 35,000 clones, 84% being singletons. The TCR originated in a man between 35 and 55 years old with urothelial cancer. The material sequenced was PBMCs, taken around atezolizumab (anti-PD-L1) treatment.

The CDR3 coding sequence is TGTGCCAGTAGTATACTCCAGGGGGCTGATACGCAGTATTTT. It codes for CASSILQGADTQYF. The chain carries TRBV19 and TRBJ2-3, with 8 bases lining up with TRBD1. CDR3 length: 14 amino acids. V dropped 2 bases and J dropped 6; count of bases not matched to a gene: 4. Germline V lookup: CDR1 LNHDA, CDR2 SQIVND (reference sequence).